Below, 25 T cell receptor beta chains from the same sample are listed, as sequenced in a study of circulating and synovial CD4+ cells in juvenile arthritis (dated by TCRdb to the mid-2010s). The receptor library was made with the immunoSEQ multiplex PCR assay. The clones in this table, taken by TCRdb from immuneACCESS, are in-frame only. Not every clone is retained; where verified, under half of the shortfall comes from an unresolved V gene, and the cause of the rest is unknown. The sample table shows about 30,000 clones, and around 93% are seen once. 2.5% to 3% of the sample goes to the ten largest clones. Sequenced input: CD4+ T cells from blood. These TCRs come from a human donor with juvenile idiopathic arthritis.

This sequence joins TRBV19 and TRBJ2-6; 7 bases align to TRBD1. Germline lookup yields CDR1 LNHDA and CDR2 SQIVND (reference sequence). V was clipped by 7 bases and J by 0 bases; unmatched bases: 18. This CDR3 is 20 amino acids long. CDR3 nucleotides: TGTGCCAGTACTTCTAATAGTCCTTCGACAGGGATCTCTGGGGCCAACGTCCTGACTTTC. Residues: CASTSNSPSTGISGANVLTF.

The chain carries TRBV2 and TRBJ2-7; possibly TRBD2 for D (5 bases). The CDR3 runs 14 residues. V lost 9 bases and J lost 0, with 15 bases in between. In germline, CDR1 is SNHLY, CDR2 FYNNEI. The CDR3 DNA reads TGTGCCAGTCGGAGGCAGTGGTCCTCCTACGAGCAGTACTTC. Encoded protein: CASRRQWSSYEQYF.

The V gene is TRBV19, the J gene TRBJ2-7; D may be TRBD2 (6 bases). The CDR3 length is 16 residues. V was clipped by 3 bases and J by 3 bases, with 18 bases between them. Per germline, CDR1 LNHDA and CDR2 SQIVND (reference sequence). The CDR3 spells CASSISLGGRHYEQYF. The DNA of the CDR3 is TGTGCCAGTAGTATCTCCCTGGGGGGACGCCACTACGAGCAGTACTTC.

The rearrangement joins TRBV4-2 to TRBJ2-1; 7 nucleotides line up with TRBD2. After removal of 1 base from V and 5 bases from J, the junction contained 8 bases not matched to a gene. CDR1 is LGHNA and CDR2 is YNFKEQ in the germline V gene. The CDR3 spans 16 residues. The CDR3 DNA is TGTGCCAGCAGCCAAGTTGACCGGGACTACAACAATGAGCAGTTCTTC. Translating gives CASSQVDRDYNNEQFF.

The rearrangement joins TRBV5-1 to TRBJ2-5; TRBD2 agrees at 8 bases. This CDR3 has 15 residues. Germline values: CDR1 SGHRS, CDR2 YFSETQ. V lost 0 bases, J lost 7 bases, and 8 bases stayed unmatched. The CDR3 coding sequence is TGCGCCAGCAGCTTGGGGGCGGGAGGCTCCGGGACCCAGTACTTC. Translating it yields CASSLGAGGSGTQYF.

V is TRBV21-1 and J is TRBJ2-5; no check of the table's D call, TRBD2, against the DNA was made. TRBV21-1 is deemed a pseudogene. The CDR3 contains 14 residues. As DNA, the CDR3 is TGTGCCCCCGATGGGGACTATTCCCCAGAGACCCAGTACTTC. It translates to CAPDGDYSPETQYF.

The chain carries TRBV25-1 and TRBJ1-5; a weak D match, TRBD1 (6 bases). Germline V CDR1 and CDR2: MGHDK, SYGVNS. The CDR3 is 12 amino acids. Between the trimmed V and J ends, which lost 11 bases and 3 bases, there was a span of 11 bases. DNA of the CDR3: TGTGCCGTACAGGGTCACAATCAGCCCCAGCATTTT. Encoded protein: CAVQGHNQPQHF.

The rearrangement links TRBV7-8 to TRBJ2-3; 9 bases are shared with TRBD1. There are 14 residues in the CDR3. Germline V lookup: CDR1 SGHVS, CDR2 FQNEAQ. The J segment lost 4 bases and the V segment lost 8 bases, leaving 7 bases of the junction unmatched. The CDR3: CASYRGRFADTQYF. The CDR3 DNA reads TGTGCCAGCTACAGGGGGCGATTCGCAGATACGCAGTATTTT.

The rearrangement uses TRBV7-3 and TRBJ2-1; TRBD1 matches at 9 bases. In germline, CDR1 is SGHTA, CDR2 FQGTGA. V was pared by 3 bases and J by 4 bases, with 7 bases of the junction left unmatched. This CDR3 region has 16 residues. CDR3 sequence reads: CASSLTGGSLYNEQFF. Here the CDR3 DNA reads TGTGCCAGCAGCTTGACAGGGGGATCCCTTTACAATGAGCAGTTCTTC. Variable domain in full (rest from reference TRBV7-3 and TRBJ2-1): GAGVSQTPSNKVTEKGKYVELRCDPISGHTALYWYRQSLGQGPEFLIYFQGTGAADDSGLPNDRFFAVRPEGSVSTLKIQRTERGDSAVYLCASSLTGGSLYNEQFFGPGTRLTVL.

The chain couples TRBV5-6 to TRBJ2-5; TRBD2 matches 7 bases. V gave up 3 bases and J gave up 7 bases; unmatched junction bases: 15. CDR1 and CDR2 (germline): SGHDT, YYEEEE. The CDR3 runs 16 residues. CDR3 sequence: CASSYVAASGTGTQYF. CDR3 bases: TGTGCCAGCAGCTATGTGGCGGCTAGCGGAACAGGGACCCAGTACTTC.

The chain has TRBV10-3 and TRBJ2-1; the match to TRBD1 covers 8 bases. Trimming at V came to 0 bases and at J to 13 bases, leaving 8 bases not matched to a gene. Germline CDR1 is ENHRY and CDR2 is SYGVKD. The CDR3 is 14 residues long. CDR3 sequence reads: CAISESIFGTGQFF. CDR3 nucleotides: TGTGCCATCAGTGAGTCGATTTTCGGGACAGGTCAGTTCTTC.

This sequence joins TRBV2 and TRBJ2-5, with a possible D match to TRBD2 (5 bases). V was trimmed by 7 bases and J by 2 bases, leaving 14 bases between them. Looked up from germline, CDR1 is SNHLY and CDR2 is FYNNEI. The CDR3 totals 14 residues. Here the CDR3 reads CASIRTPLQETQYF. The DNA of the CDR3 is TGTGCCAGCATTAGGACTCCGCTACAAGAGACCCAGTACTTC.

The chain uses TRBV27 and TRBJ2-1; maybe TRBD2 (6 bases). Germline V gene sequence: CDR1 MNHEY, CDR2 SMNVEV (reference sequence). CDR3 length equals 15 residues. V gave up 5 bases and J gave up 3 bases, with 14 bases separating them. This chain's CDR3 is CASSGAGLNYNEQFF. CDR3 nucleotides: TGTGCCAGCAGTGGAGCGGGCCTAAACTACAATGAGCAGTTCTTC.

The chain couples TRBV10-3 to TRBJ2-2, with 8 bases matching TRBD2. CDR1 and CDR2 from the germline V gene are ENHRY and SYGVKD. The CDR3 runs to 16 residues. Trimming cost V 3 bases and J 1 base; bases outside gene matches: 4. The CDR3 here is CAISDGSGKNTGELFF. The DNA of the CDR3 is TGTGCCATCAGTGATGGTAGCGGGAAGAACACCGGGGAGCTGTTTTTT.

V gene TRBV29-1 combines with J gene TRBJ2-1; D possibly corresponds to TRBD1 (7 bases). In germline, CDR1 is SQVTM, CDR2 ANQGSEA. CDR3 length: 14 amino acids. With 4 bases removed from V and 8 bases from J, the gap between germline ends came to 18 bases. The CDR3 region is CSVARQGLRDEQFF. For the CDR3, the DNA is TGCAGCGTTGCCCGACAGGGACTTAGGGATGAGCAGTTCTTC.

V usage is TRBV28 and J usage is TRBJ2-1; D is perhaps TRBD1 or TRBD2 (6 bases each). The CDR3 extends over 16 amino acids. Trimming took 6 bases from V and 0 from J, leaving 15 bases between them. From germline, CDR1 is MDHEN and CDR2 SYDVKM. The CDR3 DNA sequence: TGTGCCAGCAGCTTAGGGGGGAGGAGCTCCTACAATGAGCAGTTCTTC. Translated: CASSLGGRSSYNEQFF.

The rearrangement uses TRBV4-1 and TRBJ2-3, with D perhaps matching TRBD2 (5 bases). CDR3 length: 11 amino acids. Per germline, CDR1 MGHRA and CDR2 YSYEKL. The V end lost 4 bases, the J end lost 6 bases, and 5 bases lay between the germline ends. The CDR3 sequence is CASSPGDTQYF. The CDR3 nucleotides read TGCGCCAGCAGCCCGGGGGATACGCAGTATTTT.

About this clone itself: Germline and junction disagree at one end, which may indicate a read error. The V gene is TRBV11-2, the J gene TRBJ1-2; TRBD1 is a possible D gene (6 bases). This CDR3 is built from 13 residues. The germline V gene encodes CDR1 SGHAT and CDR2 FQNNGV. CDR3 amino acids: CASSSQGQGHPIF. The CDR3 region has the DNA TGTGCCAGCAGCTCCCAGGGGCAGGGCCATCCTATCTTC. Variable domain in full (rest from reference TRBV11-2 and TRBJ1-2): EAGVAQSPRYKIIEKRQSVAFWCNPISGHATLYWYQQILGQGPKLLIQFQNNGVVDDSQLPKDRFSAERLKGVDSTLKIQPAKLEDSAVYLCASSSQGQGHPIFGSGTRLTVV.

The genes are TRBV4-2 and TRBJ2-1; 13 nucleotides match TRBD2. The CDR3 extends over 17 amino acids. With 1 base clipped from V and 9 bases from J, the junction kept 9 bases outside the gene matches. In germline, CDR1 is LGHNA, CDR2 YNFKEQ. The CDR3 loop is CASSQASGLAGEGEQFF. The CDR3 DNA follows: TGTGCCAGCAGCCAAGCCTCCGGACTAGCGGGAGAAGGTGAGCAGTTCTTC.

V is TRBV29-1 and J is TRBJ2-7, with 7 bases identical to TRBD2. V was clipped by 7 bases and J by 2 bases; unmatched bases: 2. Germline V lookup: CDR1 SQVTM, CDR2 ANQGSEA. There are 11 residues in the CDR3. CDR3 sequence: CSAGGTYEQYF. CDR3 bases: TGCAGCGCGGGGGGTACCTACGAGCAGTACTTC.

CDR3 in amino acids: CASSPPTGTGKSTDTQYF. Here the CDR3 DNA reads TGTGCCAGCTCACCACCGACTGGGACAGGCAAAAGCACAGATACGCAGTATTTT. The J gene is TRBJ2-3, the V gene TRBV18; 8 bases match TRBD1. CDR3 length: 18 residues. From germline, CDR1 is KGHSH and CDR2 LQKENI. The J segment lost 0 bases and the V segment lost 0 bases, leaving 8 bases of the junction unmatched.

This chain connects TRBV19 to TRBJ2-7; TRBD1 matches at 9 bases. The J segment lost 5 bases and the V segment lost 4 bases, leaving 9 bases of the junction unmatched. Germline CDR1 and CDR2: LNHDA and SQIVND (reference sequence). The CDR3 runs to 15 residues. The CDR3 coding sequence is TGTGCCAGTAGTAGACCGGACAGGGGCGGCGACGAGCAGTACTTC. Residues: CASSRPDRGGDEQYF.

V and J are TRBV13 and TRBJ1-5; 7 bases fit TRBD1. The trim removed 2 bases at V and 8 bases at J, leaving 3 bases unmatched. This CDR3 region has 13 residues. The germline V gene has CDR1 PRHDT and CDR2 FYEKMQ (reference sequence). CDR3 sequence reads: CASSLSRGKPQHF. The CDR3 region has the DNA TGTGCCAGCAGCTTAAGCAGGGGGAAGCCCCAGCATTTT.

The chain recombines TRBV9 with TRBJ1-2; 8 positions match TRBD1. Germline trimming cut 4 bases from V and 4 bases from J; bases unmatched to any gene: 12. The CDR3 is made up of 16 amino acids. Germline V gene lookup returns CDR1 SGDLS and CDR2 YYNGEE. The CDR3 bases are TGTGCCAGCAGCCTAGGATACGGGACAGGTTTCTATGGCTACACCTTC. Translated, it gives CASSLGYGTGFYGYTF.

The chain uses TRBV2 and TRBJ1-5, with D possibly TRBD1 on 6 matching bases. CDR3 length equals 13 residues. Trimming stripped 8 bases from V and 7 bases from J, with 15 bases between. CDR1 is SNHLY and CDR2 is FYNNEI in the germline V gene. The CDR3 DNA is TGTGCCAGCGCCTTGGGCAGGGGACAGCCCCAGCATTTT. Its translation: CASALGRGQPQHF.